This paragraph covers one TCR beta chain sequence. What it binds is unknown. The entry originates in a study of OX40 agonist ivuxolimab in advanced cancers. Study-level background: It was ivuxolimab, an agonistic anti-OX40 (CD134) antibody, that patients were treated with.

The CDR3 runs to 14 residues. V gave up 2 bases and J gave up 2 bases, with 9 bases separating them. Germline CDR1 SGHTA, CDR2 FQGNSA. Findings and caveats of the study: The specificity for antigen of the expanded peripheral T cells was not determined. Some nonresponders likewise displayed low normalized T-cell clonal expansion.

Profiled with immunoSEQ multiplex PCR; TCRdb holds only in-frame clones, not every one. The sample consists of about 90,000 clones, 91% of them appearing once. The sequencing used CD4+ or CD8+ T cells sorted from blood, collected in a trial of the OX40 agonist ivuxolimab. The TCR originated in an adult with an advanced solid tumor such as melanoma, head and neck, liver or kidney cancer. The chain uses TRBV7-2 and TRBJ2-5; D is ambiguous. The CDR3 loop is CASSLRNAQETQYF. For the CDR3, the DNA is TGTGCCAGCAGCTTACGAAACGCGCAAGAGACCCAGTACTTC.